Described below is a single TCR beta chain sequence and its context. TCRdb keeps only in-frame clones here, not all; method: immunoSEQ multiplex PCR. The sample has about 93,000 clones; roughly 92% are singletons. The V end was cut by 3 bases, the J end by 0 bases, with 9 bases between. The CDR3 extends over 15 amino acids. The germline CDR1 and CDR2 sequences are SGHDT and YYEEEE. Samples of blood were obtained at baseline, on cycle 4 day 1, and on cycle 7 day 1. The source of the sample is a study of OX40 agonist ivuxolimab in advanced cancers. The rearrangement uses TRBV5-6 and TRBJ1-4; possibly TRBD1 for D (5 bases). The clonotype comes from an adult with an advanced solid tumor such as melanoma, head and neck, liver or kidney cancer. The sample consisted of CD4+ or CD8+ T cells sorted from blood, taken in a trial of the OX40 agonist ivuxolimab. The CDR3 here is CASSWGGATNEKLFF. The CDR3 DNA sequence: TGTGCCAGCAGCTGGGGGGGGGCAACTAATGAAAAACTGTTTTTT.